These 15 T cell receptor beta chains originate from one sample sequenced in a study of regulatory T cells in long-lasting Graves disease. Researchers made TCR beta libraries by using iRepertoire HTBI primers and running Arm-PCR on CDR3 regions. TCRdb fed the multiplex PCR reads into MiXCR, producing one record per CDR3 protein. The sample includes approximately 400,000 distinct CDR3 sequences, roughly a quarter seen only once; the top ten take about a quarter. Sample time point: persistent/refractory GD, antithyroid drugs over 5 years with positive TRAb. The TCR library used RNA extracted from PBMCs. This sample comprised peripheral blood mononuclear cells (PBMCs), obtained when the disease was refractory, from a patient treated with antithyroid drugs. These receptors all stem from a female donor with Graves disease.

This clonotype has just a few counts. The J gene is TRBJ2-7, the V gene TRBV18; weak D call: TRBD2 (6 bases). The CDR3 has 15 residues. Trimming cost V 2 bases and J 0 bases, with 11 bases left between them. Germline CDR1 is KGHSH and CDR2 is LQKENI. CDR3 sequence reads: CASSPWGDSSYEQYF. The CDR3 DNA reads TGTGCCAGCTCACCATGGGGGGATAGCTCCTACGAGCAGTACTTC.

This clonotype came up many times. The gene calls are TRBV6-5 and TRBJ1-1; D perhaps matches TRBD1 (6 bases). The CDR3 is 15 amino acids. The ends were cut back, 0 bases at V and 7 bases at J, with 15 bases in the middle. Per the germline V gene, CDR1 is MNHEY and CDR2 is SVGAGI. The CDR3 reads CASSYSTGTLVEAFF. CDR3 in DNA: TGTGCCAGCAGTTACTCGACAGGCACCCTCGTTGAAGCTTTCTTT.

The chain carries TRBV20-1 and TRBJ2-3; no reliable D call. Deletions cut 3 bases from V and 6 bases from J, with 16 bases between. The germline CDR1 and CDR2 sequences are DFQATT and SNEGSKA (reference sequence). This CDR3 contains 14 residues. The CDR3 region has the DNA TGCAGTGCTAGGGAGAACCCAACCGGGGATACGCAGTATTTT. Protein sequence: CSARENPTGDTQYF.

This clonotype has a count of ten or more. The chain joins TRBV2 to TRBJ1-1; possible D gene TRBD1, 5 bases. Trimming took off 10 bases at V and 1 base at J, with 13 bases between the two ends. The CDR3 totals 13 residues. CDR1 and CDR2 (germline): SNHLY, FYNNEI. The CDR3 sequence: CATTTDRNTEAFF. CDR3 in DNA: TGTGCCACCACAACTGACAGGAACACTGAAGCTTTCTTT.

The V and J genes are TRBV4-2 and TRBJ1-2; D gene ambiguous. This CDR3 contains 16 residues. V lost 0 bases to trimming and J lost 3 bases, with 14 bases between them. Germline values: CDR1 LGHNA, CDR2 YNFKEQ. CDR3 loop: CASSQDLTRPHYGYTF. As DNA, the CDR3 is TGTGCCAGCAGCCAAGATCTGACGCGACCCCACTATGGCTACACCTTC.

This clonotype was counted between two and nine times. The chain couples TRBV28 to TRBJ1-1, with 7 bases aligning to TRBD1. The CDR3 consists of 16 residues. CDR1 is MDHEN and CDR2 is SYDVKM in the germline V gene. With 2 bases clipped from V and 6 bases from J, the junction kept 12 bases outside the gene matches. The CDR3 loop is CASSLGDRVNLAEAFF. The CDR3 bases are TGTGCCAGCAGTTTAGGCGACAGGGTAAATTTAGCTGAAGCTTTCTTT.

About this clonotype itself: The junction shows a germline mismatch at one end, possibly a read error. CDR3 amino acids: CASSEYGTGGGEQYF. DNA of the CDR3: TGCGCCAGCAGTGAGTACGGGACAGGGGGAGGCGAGCAGTACTTC. This sequence joins TRBV2 and TRBJ2-7; 11 bases map to TRBD1. The germline CDR1 and CDR2 sequences are SNHLY and FYNNEI. The CDR3 extends over 15 amino acids.

The CDR3 DNA sequence: TGTGCCAGCAGCTTGAGCCGCGACTTGGGCGGCTACACCTTC. Its protein product is CASSLSRDLGGYTF. The chain uses TRBV5-5 and TRBJ1-2; D is unclear. Trimming removed 1 base at V and 8 bases at J, with 15 bases between. CDR3 length: 14 residues. Germline-derived CDR1 and CDR2 are SGHKS and YYEKEE (reference sequence).

The genes are TRBV5-1 and TRBJ2-7, with D possibly being TRBD1 or TRBD2 (6 bases each). Germline V gene lookup returns CDR1 SGHRS and CDR2 YFSETQ. The CDR3 runs 15 residues. Deletions cut 1 base from V and 0 bases from J, with 11 bases between. The CDR3 region is CASSLFGGTSYEQYF. The CDR3 bases are TGCGCCAGCAGCTTGTTCGGGGGCACCTCCTACGAGCAGTACTTC. Complete variable domain (other parts from reference TRBV5-1 and TRBJ2-7): KAGVTQTPRYLIKTRGQQVTLSCSPISGHRSVSWYQQTPGQGLQFLFEYFSETQRNKGNFPGRFSGRQFSNSRSEMNVSTLELGDSALYLCASSLFGGTSYEQYFGPGTRLTVT.

This clonotype showed up many times. The V and J genes are TRBV12-3 or TRBV12-4 and TRBJ2-7; a weak D match, TRBD1 (6 bases). The CDR3 is 15 residues long. Trimming left V 3 bases short and J 3 bases short, with 15 bases between. CDR3 in amino acids: CASSFVGEQGYEQYF. For the CDR3, the DNA is TGTGCCAGCAGTTTTGTCGGTGAACAGGGCTACGAGCAGTACTTC.

The chain couples TRBV20-1 to TRBJ2-2, with D perhaps matching TRBD2 (6 bases). The V end lost 3 bases, the J end lost 4 bases, and 15 bases lay between the germline ends. CDR3 length equals 15 residues. Germline loops: CDR1 DFQATT, CDR2 SNEGSKA (reference sequence). The CDR3 protein is CSASKGGILTGELFF. The CDR3 DNA is TGCAGTGCTAGTAAGGGCGGGATACTCACCGGGGAGCTGTTTTTT.

There are many counts of this clonotype. The V gene is TRBV20-1, the J gene TRBJ1-1; D gene uncertain. The germline V gene encodes CDR1 DFQATT and CDR2 SNEGSKA (reference sequence). V was shortened by 4 bases and J by 1 base, with 16 bases between the two germline ends. This CDR3 comprises 15 residues. CDR3 protein: CSAKEGRRGNTEAFF. For the CDR3, the DNA is TGCAGTGCTAAGGAGGGTCGCCGGGGGAACACTGAAGCTTTCTTT.

This clonotype was picked up many times. This chain uses TRBV7-6 with TRBJ2-7; 9 nucleotides agree with TRBD1. This CDR3 has 13 residues. The V segment lost 1 base and the J segment 7 bases; nucleotides outside the gene matches: 2. Germline V gene lookup returns CDR1 SGHVS and CDR2 FNYEAQ. The chain's CDR3 is CASSLGGQGEQYF. The CDR3 DNA follows: TGTGCCAGCAGCTTAGGAGGACAGGGGGAGCAGTACTTC.

This clonotype was observed a handful of times. This sequence joins TRBV5-1 and TRBJ2-7, with no clear D. This CDR3 comprises 14 residues. V lost 3 bases, J lost 0 bases, and 10 bases lay in between. Looked up from germline, CDR1 is SGHRS and CDR2 is YFSETQ. The CDR3 reads CASSSTATSYEQYF. The CDR3 region has the DNA TGCGCCAGCAGCTCAACCGCCACCTCCTACGAGCAGTACTTC.

This clonotype was counted at least ten times. This chain uses TRBV28 with TRBJ2-3; possibly TRBD1 for D (6 bases). Germline values: CDR1 MDHEN, CDR2 SYDVKM. Trimming took 2 bases from V and 8 from J, leaving 23 bases between them. This CDR3 has 17 amino acids. The DNA for the CDR3 is TGTGCCAGCAGTTTACCGGACAGTTTGGTGGGCTTGGGTACGCAGTATTTT. Translated, it gives CASSLPDSLVGLGTQYF.